The 28 T cell receptor beta chains presented below share a single source sample, sequenced in a study of cytotoxic CD8 clonotypes in ibrutinib-treated CLL. TCRdb's table, derived via immunoSEQ multiplex PCR, lists solely in-frame clones and lacks some. This sample carries 250,000 to 350,000 clones, 60% to 80% of them seen once, and the ten largest clones take 5.6%. The sample consisted of PBMCs, taken at disease progression, from a patient treated with ibrutinib. These receptors were obtained from a human donor with chronic lymphocytic leukemia.

Comment on this clone: This could be a read error, since a much larger clone is one nucleotide away. J is TRBJ2-1 and V is TRBV4-1, with no clear D. The CDR3 is 13 residues long. From germline, CDR1 is MGHRA and CDR2 YSYEKL. With 3 bases removed from V and 0 bases from J, the gap between germline ends came to 3 bases. The CDR3 spells CASSHSSYNEQFF. The CDR3 nucleotides read TGCGCCAGCAGCCATAGCTCCTACAATGAGCAGTTCTTC.

This rearrangement joins TRBV2 to TRBJ2-7; a possible D gene is TRBD1 (6 bases). With 6 bases removed from V and 2 bases from J, the gap between germline ends came to 8 bases. CDR1 is SNHLY and CDR2 is FYNNEI in the germline V gene. CDR3 size: 12 residues. In DNA form, the CDR3 reads TGTGCCAGCAGGGGACACCCCTACGAGCAGTACTTC. As protein: CASRGHPYEQYF.

This clone showed up just a few times. V usage is TRBV5-1 and J usage is TRBJ1-3; D gene unclear. The CDR3 spans 15 residues. Germline values: CDR1 SGHRS, CDR2 YFSETQ. Trimming pared 4 bases from V and 2 bases from J, leaving 13 bases between. CDR3 sequence (DNA): TGCGCCAGCAGCAGCCTCTCGGGAGCTGGAAACACCATATATTTT. Encoded protein: CASSSLSGAGNTIYF.

The chain has TRBV7-9 and TRBJ2-7, with D possibly being TRBD2 (5 bases). The germline V and J ends were trimmed by 5 bases and 7 bases, with 12 bases remaining between them. There are 12 residues in the CDR3. CDR1 is SEHNR, CDR2 FQNEAQ, per germline (reference sequence). CDR3 sequence reads: CASSPSPGEQYF. The CDR3 nucleotides read TGTGCCAGCAGCCCTTCTCCGGGGGAGCAGTACTTC.

The chain carries TRBV28 and TRBJ1-2, with 7 bases lining up with TRBD1. The germline gives CDR1 MDHEN, CDR2 SYDVKM. This CDR3 contains 15 residues. V lost 4 bases and J lost 8; bases outside the gene matches: 13. CDR3 sequence (DNA): TGTGCCAGCAGTTCTATTTGGGCAGGGGGAGGAGGCTACACCTTC. It specifies CASSSIWAGGGGYTF.

V is TRBV2 and J is TRBJ2-2, with D tentatively TRBD1 (6 bases). The CDR3 sequence is 16 residues long. Germline V lookup: CDR1 SNHLY, CDR2 FYNNEI. V dropped 10 bases and J dropped 5 bases, with 23 bases sitting between them. The CDR3 region has the DNA TGTGCCACCCACGCCCCAACAGGGACCCTTACCGGGGAGCTGTTTTTT. Amino acids: CATHAPTGTLTGELFF.

Concerning this clone itself: Other DNA sequences in this specimen translate into the identical CDR3. This chain links TRBV5-1 with TRBJ2-3; D call uncertain. Trimming left V 0 bases short and J 6 bases short, with 5 bases between. The length of the CDR3 is 12 residues. Per germline, CDR1 SGHRS and CDR2 YFSETQ. The CDR3 DNA reads TGCGCCAGCAGCTTGGGGTGGGATACGCAGTATTTT. Its translation: CASSLGWDTQYF. Full variable domain (remainder filled in from reference TRBV5-1 and TRBJ2-3): KAGVTQTPRYLIKTRGQQVTLSCSPISGHRSVSWYQQTPGQGLQFLFEYFSETQRNKGNFPGRFSGRQFSNSRSEMNVSTLELGDSALYLCASSLGWDTQYFGPGTRLTVL.

In regard to this clone: The same CDR3 can be traced to other DNA sequences in this sample. The CDR3 loop reads CAISQGTGELFF. The CDR3 DNA sequence: TGTGCCATCAGCCAGGGTACCGGGGAGCTGTTTTTT. V usage is TRBV10-3 and J usage is TRBJ2-2; perhaps TRBD1 as D (5 bases). V was trimmed by 6 bases and J by 5 bases, leaving 7 bases between them. Germline CDR1 ENHRY, CDR2 SYGVKD. The CDR3 consists of 12 residues.

V gene TRBV9 combines with J gene TRBJ2-3; D call uncertain. The CDR3 has 14 amino acids. The germline V gene encodes CDR1 SGDLS and CDR2 YYNGEE. The V and J ends lost 3 bases and 6 bases respectively, with 14 bases between them. The CDR3 reads CASSGFYILDTQYF. Written as DNA, the CDR3 is TGTGCCAGCAGCGGTTTCTACATACTGGATACGCAGTATTTT.

The table lists this clone with a few counts. This chain uses TRBV7-6 with TRBJ2-5, with TRBD1 identical over 7 bases. The V gene's germline CDR1 is SGHVS and CDR2 FNYEAQ. The CDR3 has 14 amino acids. J lost 5 bases, V lost 3 bases, and 6 bases had no gene match. The CDR3, as DNA: TGTGCCAGCAGCTTTAGGGGGCGGCGGGAGACCCAGTACTTC. Encoded protein: CASSFRGRRETQYF.

V usage is TRBV5-1 and J usage is TRBJ2-5; TRBD2 matches at 9 bases. The CDR3 is made up of 16 amino acids. V lost 4 bases, J lost 3 bases, and 10 bases stayed unmatched. Germline V gene lookup returns CDR1 SGHRS and CDR2 YFSETQ. The CDR3 here is CASSHGTSSLKETQYF. CDR3 DNA: TGCGCCAGCAGCCACGGGACTAGCAGCCTGAAAGAGACCCAGTACTTC.

The V call is TRBV5-1, the J call TRBJ2-7; D gene ambiguous. V was trimmed by 2 bases and J by 2 bases, leaving 8 bases between them. Germline V gene sequence: CDR1 SGHRS, CDR2 YFSETQ. The CDR3 sequence is 13 residues long. Written as DNA, the CDR3 is TGCGCCAGCAGCTTTGGCAGCCCCTACGAGCAGTACTTC. It encodes CASSFGSPYEQYF.

The chain joins TRBV5-1 to TRBJ2-3; 9 bases align to TRBD2. Per the germline V gene, CDR1 is SGHRS and CDR2 is YFSETQ. The J segment lost 1 base and the V segment lost 2 bases, leaving 8 bases of the junction unmatched. The CDR3 has 17 residues. In DNA, the CDR3 is TGCGCCAGCAGCTTCGCCTTAGCGGGAGTTGGCACAGATACGCAGTATTTT. It encodes CASSFALAGVGTDTQYF.

This chain connects TRBV9 to TRBJ1-4; D is undetermined. CDR1 is SGDLS and CDR2 is YYNGEE in the germline V gene. Trimming stripped 0 bases from V and 10 bases from J, with 10 bases between. The CDR3 is 13 amino acids. In DNA, the CDR3 is TGTGCCAGCAGCGTAGGGGGAGTGGGAAAACTGTTTTTT. Its protein product is CASSVGGVGKLFF.

This chain joins TRBV4-1 and TRBJ2-7, with D possibly called TRBD1 or TRBD2 (5 bases each). The CDR3 totals 14 residues. Germline CDR1 and CDR2: MGHRA and YSYEKL. V was cut by 1 base and J by 3 bases, with 10 bases left in between. The CDR3 nucleotides are TGCGCCAGCAGCCAAGTTGGGGGTGGCTACGAGCAGTACTTC. The encoded protein is CASSQVGGGYEQYF.

The J gene is TRBJ2-5, the V gene TRBV5-8, with TRBD1 identical over 7 bases. V was pared by 2 bases and J by 0 bases, with 7 bases of the junction left unmatched. From germline, CDR1 is SGHTS and CDR2 YDEGEE. The CDR3 totals 16 residues. Here the CDR3 reads CASSFRQGRNQETQYF. DNA of the CDR3: TGTGCCAGCAGCTTCAGACAGGGCCGAAACCAAGAGACCCAGTACTTC.

The chain couples TRBV6-1 to TRBJ2-7; 11 nucleotides match TRBD2. The germline V gene encodes CDR1 MNHNS and CDR2 SASEGT. The CDR3 has 16 residues. The trim removed 3 bases at V and 2 bases at J, leaving 6 bases unmatched. CDR3 DNA: TGTGCCAGCAGTGACCAACTAGCGGGGGTTCCCTACGAGCAGTACTTC. Its translation is CASSDQLAGVPYEQYF.

The gene calls are TRBV18 and TRBJ2-1, with TRBD2 matching over 12 bases. V was pared by 3 bases and J by 8 bases, with 2 bases of the junction left unmatched. CDR1 and CDR2 (germline): KGHSH, LQKENI. The CDR3 extends over 14 amino acids. CDR3 DNA sequence: TGTGCCAGCTCACCGACTAGCGGGAGCGATGAGCAGTTCTTC. Translating it yields CASSPTSGSDEQFF.

This clone was seen a few times. V gene TRBV6-1 combines with J gene TRBJ2-3; no firm D call. The CDR3 totals 15 residues. In germline, CDR1 is MNHNS, CDR2 SASEGT. The V end lost 6 bases, the J end lost 2 bases, and 15 bases lay between the germline ends. The CDR3 sequence is CASRTKSFLTDTQYF. Here the CDR3 DNA reads TGTGCCAGCAGGACCAAATCATTCCTCACAGATACGCAGTATTTT.

The chain is built from TRBV6-5 and TRBJ1-2; no clear D gene. The CDR3 sequence is 13 residues long. The germline V gene has CDR1 MNHEY and CDR2 SVGAGI. The ends were cut back, 3 bases at V and 2 bases at J, with 7 bases in the middle. This CDR3 is CASSYRQNYGYTF. The CDR3 nucleotides read TGTGCCAGCAGTTATAGGCAGAACTATGGCTACACCTTC.

V usage is TRBV5-5 and J usage is TRBJ2-7, with D perhaps matching TRBD2 (5 bases). Germline V gives CDR1 SGHKS, CDR2 YYEKEE (reference sequence). Trimming cost V 0 bases and J 3 bases, with 13 bases left between them. This CDR3 region has 15 residues. The CDR3 DNA follows: TGTGCCAGCAGCTTGGCCGGGGAGAGCCTCTACGAGCAGTACTTC. It codes for CASSLAGESLYEQYF.

The rearrangement joins TRBV19 to TRBJ2-1; possibly TRBD1 for D (5 bases). Germline CDR1 reads LNHDA; CDR2 reads SQIVND (reference sequence). This CDR3 region has 15 residues. Trimming removed 2 bases at V and 3 bases at J, with 11 bases between. CDR3 nucleotide sequence: TGTGCCAGTAGTATATTCTCAGACAGCTACAATGAGCAGTTCTTC. This gives the protein CASSIFSDSYNEQFF.

Only a few counts were recorded for this clone. The J gene is TRBJ2-2, the V gene TRBV5-4, with no clear D. Trimming took 3 bases from V and 3 from J, leaving 9 bases between them. This CDR3 has 14 residues. Germline CDR1 SGHNT, CDR2 YYREEE (reference sequence). Written as DNA, the CDR3 is TGTGCCAGCAGCTCTGGCGCGCACACCGGGGAGCTGTTTTTT. Encoded protein: CASSSGAHTGELFF.

This sequence joins TRBV11-1 and TRBJ2-5, with D uncertain. Germline V gene data show CDR1 as SGHAT and CDR2 as FQDESV (reference sequence). Trimming stripped 2 bases from V and 1 base from J, with 11 bases between. The CDR3 consists of 15 residues. The CDR3 spells CASSLSRPVQETQYF. CDR3 in DNA: TGTGCCAGCAGCTTAAGCAGGCCTGTCCAAGAGACCCAGTACTTC.

J is TRBJ2-1 and V is TRBV29-1; no clear D gene. Germline assignment: CDR1 SQVTM and CDR2 ANQGSEA. The CDR3 runs to 11 residues. Trimming cost V 7 bases and J 7 bases, with 11 bases left between them. CDR3 coding DNA: TGCAGCGCGCAGGTAGGAAATGAGCAGTTCTTC. This sequence encodes CSAQVGNEQFF.

The chain uses TRBV18 and TRBJ2-1; D unresolved. Germline loops: CDR1 KGHSH, CDR2 LQKENI. The V end lost 1 base, the J end lost 2 bases, and 6 bases lay between the germline ends. The CDR3 has 14 residues. For the CDR3, the DNA is TGTGCCAGCTCACCACAGGGTGCCTACAATGAGCAGTTCTTC. It translates to CASSPQGAYNEQFF.

The gene calls are TRBV2 and TRBJ1-1; no definite D call. This CDR3 is built from 13 residues. CDR1 is SNHLY, CDR2 FYNNEI, per germline. Trimming removed 4 bases from V and 7 bases from J, with 13 bases in between. CDR3 bases: TGTGCCAGCAGTGGTCGGTTGGGTATTGAAGCTTTCTTT. Translation gives CASSGRLGIEAFF.

The rearrangement uses TRBV27 and TRBJ1-1; 9 nucleotides agree with TRBD1. J lost 9 bases, V lost 7 bases, and 9 bases had no gene match. The CDR3 covers 13 residues. CDR1 and CDR2 from the germline V gene are MNHEY and SMNVEV (reference sequence). The CDR3 DNA follows: TGTGCCAGCAAGAGGAGGGGACAGGGCCAAGCTTTCTTT. Its protein is CASKRRGQGQAFF.